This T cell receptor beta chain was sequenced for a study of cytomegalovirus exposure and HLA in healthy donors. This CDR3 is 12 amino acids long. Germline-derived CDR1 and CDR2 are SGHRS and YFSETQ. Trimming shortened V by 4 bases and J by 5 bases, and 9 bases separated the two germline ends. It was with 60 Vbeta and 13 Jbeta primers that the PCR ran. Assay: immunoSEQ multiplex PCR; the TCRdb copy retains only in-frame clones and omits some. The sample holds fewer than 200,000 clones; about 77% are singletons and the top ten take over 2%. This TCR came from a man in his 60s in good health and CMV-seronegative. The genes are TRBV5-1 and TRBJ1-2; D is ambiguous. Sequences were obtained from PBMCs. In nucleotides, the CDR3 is TGCGCCAGCAGCGACGGACTTTATGGCTACACCTTC. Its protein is CASSDGLYGYTF.